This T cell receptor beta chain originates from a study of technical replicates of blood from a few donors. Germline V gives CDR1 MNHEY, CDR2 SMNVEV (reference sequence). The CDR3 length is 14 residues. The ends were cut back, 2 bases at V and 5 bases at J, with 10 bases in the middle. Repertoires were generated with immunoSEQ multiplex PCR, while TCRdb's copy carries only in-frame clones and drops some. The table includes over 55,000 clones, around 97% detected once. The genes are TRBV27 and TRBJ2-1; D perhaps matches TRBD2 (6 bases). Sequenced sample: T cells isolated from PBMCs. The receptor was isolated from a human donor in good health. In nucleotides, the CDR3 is TGTGCCAGCAGTTTAAGGGACTCAAACAATGAGCAGTTCTTC. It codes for CASSLRDSNNEQFF.